This TCR beta chain was obtained from a study of shared clonotypes between healthy human individuals (dated by TCRdb to 2020 to 2022). With regard to the full study: The cohort comprised two women and three men aged 18 to 49 years. Between about 0.94 and 8.9 billion PBMCs per donor were obtained by leukapheresis. To increase sequencing depth and limit assay-specific biases, different laboratories used diverse techniques to prepare libraries and sequence TCR repertoires. Per donor, three plates each were used for CD4 naive and CD4 memory, two for CD8 naive, and one for CD8 memory. The study deeply sequenced blood TCR repertoires of five healthy adults to estimate repertoire size and the extent of clonotype sharing between individuals. General study outcomes and caveats: Only blood was sampled, and tissue TCR repertoires likely differ from those in blood. Roughly 5.2% of naive CD4, 3.5% of naive CD8, about 2.5% of memory CD4, and approximately 0.4% of memory CD8 clonotypes were shared across several donors. Pairwise subsampling indicated that sequencing depth was expected to affect the degree of clonotype sharing among donors. Because the study included only a small number of donors, the genetic and exposure-history diversity represented was limited. Estimated clonotype richness was generally larger for naive than for memory subsets. Even with the large sequencing depth, rarefaction of the sorted-subset datasets indicated that sequencing was incomplete. Compared with non-shared clonotypes, the clonotypes found in all four sorted-subset donors had higher generation probabilities.

V gives up 0 bases and J gives up 3 bases, and the segment between their germline ends measures 6 bases. CDR1 and CDR2 (SGHRS, YFSETQ) derive from the germline V gene. CDR3 length: 14 amino acids, cysteine to phenylalanine. The only DNA kept is the CDR3, 42 bases in frame from the first base. Donors were healthy HIV-negative adults with no recently reported acute infections or vaccinations. All donors were Caucasian adults living in Nashville, Tennessee, USA. CD4+ T cells were enriched through magnetic negative selection, after which naive cells were positively selected on CD45RA and the remaining negative fraction served as the memory subset. After blood collection by leukapheresis, PBMCs were isolated using Ficoll-Histopaque density gradient centrifugation and then cryopreserved in the vapor phase of liquid nitrogen. Analytical flow cytometry was used to check the purity and quantity of each magnetically sorted T cell population. Each sorted fraction had its genomic DNA isolated and then quantified by UV absorbance on a Nanodrop 2000c.

In the case of this clone: Its antigen is currently not known. One base away there is no much larger clone; base qualities are not given.

Using the deep immunoSEQ assay, TCR CDR3 regions were amplified from genomic DNA by multiplex PCR. Genomic DNA extracted from each cell subset was distributed evenly over all wells of several immunoSEQ 96-well plates, and each plate served as one replicate. Each replicate PCR for sorted subsets received roughly 0.2 ug genomic DNA, equal to roughly 33,000 T cell genomes. Purified libraries were quantified with a Qubit 3.0 fluorometer, sized on a Bioanalyzer 2100, and re-quantified with the KAPA Library Quantification kit. Each immunoSEQ 96-well plate was sequenced on its own single-read 150-cycle Illumina NextSeq 550 flow cell. In the original analysis: Because only junctional sequences without quality scores were contained in the immunoSEQ output, filtering matching that applied to full-length reads could not be performed. Sequences were annotated with PyIR, a Python wrapper for IgBLAST v1.9, and V/J genes and CDR3 were assigned using IMGT germline references. Reads with weak V/J assignments (E-value above 1e-6), missing CDR3, stop codons, out-of-frame junctions, or ambiguous translated residues were removed. A V3J clonotype was defined by an identical inferred V gene, J gene, and CDR3 amino acid sequence. Percentage overlap between repertoires was computed as shared unique clonotypes divided by the size of the smaller repertoire. Repertoire richness was assessed with RTK rarefaction, the Chao1 estimator, and Recon v2.1 estimates of unobserved clonotypes. OLGA was used to compute generation probabilities for all TCRbeta clonotypes that the gDNA method yielded from four donors. TCRdb carries this immuneACCESS record with in-frame sequences only. Its versions omit some clonotypes, under half of them owing to an unresolved V gene in the studies checked, with the rest unexplained. The V and J calls and clone size come from that table; D and trimming were worked out from the DNA. A total of nearly 1 million clones appear in this sample, 76% of them only once. Together, the top ten hold around 1.4% of the sample.

This receptor chain uses TRBV5-1 and TRBJ2-2, with an unclear D gene assignment. Sample: memory CD4+ T cells sorted from blood. According to the study, the label for this sample's cell subset or site signals: CD45RA-negative fraction. The TCR sequence derives from a man aged 18-30 years in good health. The CDR3 protein: CASSLEFHTGELFF. The DNA sequence is TGCGCCAGCAGCTTGGAGTTCCACACCGGGGAGCTGTTTTTT.